The 29 T cell receptor beta chains reported below all come from one sample, sequenced in a study of STAT3 mutations in large granular lymphocyte leukemia. Whole-study findings and limits: In T-cell large granular lymphocyte leukemia, about half of patients showed multiple immunodominant subclonotypes.

No antigen is known for these receptors. Libraries were prepared by immunoSEQ multiplex PCR; TCRdb keeps only in-frame clonotypes and omits some of them. The sample has 12,000 or so clones; around 86% are singletons. Sample: peripheral blood mononuclear cells. The source is a man older than 75 with T-cell large granular lymphocyte leukemia. Some clones in this sample may be carry-over from other donors' samples.

This clone has just one count. V gene TRBV7-9 combines with J gene TRBJ1-2, with TRBD1 matching 9 bases. This CDR3 region has 16 residues. With V trimmed by 4 bases and J by 5 bases, 11 bases remained unmatched. Germline V lookup: CDR1 SEHNR, CDR2 FQNEAQ (reference sequence). The CDR3 region has the DNA TGTGCCAGCAGCTCCATTAGGGGACAGGGTGGTTATGGCTACACCTTC. The encoded protein is CASSSIRGQGGYGYTF. The full variable domain, with the rest looked up from reference TRBV7-9 and TRBJ1-2, is DTGVSQNPRHKITKRGQNVTFRCDPISEHNRLYWYRQTLGQGPEFLTYFQNEAQLEKSRLLSDRFSAERPKGSFSTLEIQRTEQGDSAMYLCASSSIRGQGGYGYTFGSGTRLTVV.

This chain links TRBV5-4 with TRBJ2-1; D perhaps matches TRBD2 (5 bases). CDR3 length: 14 amino acids. The germline gives CDR1 SGHNT, CDR2 YYREEE (reference sequence). The V end lost 2 bases, the J end lost 1 base, and 7 bases lay between the germline ends. The CDR3: CASSFKRSYNEQFF. The CDR3 bases are TGTGCCAGCAGCTTTAAGCGGTCCTACAATGAGCAGTTCTTC.

CDR3 sequence reads: CASSLVGSGANVLTF. In DNA form, the CDR3 reads TGTGCCAGCAGCTTGGTAGGCTCTGGGGCCAACGTCCTGACTTTC. J is TRBJ2-6 and V is TRBV5-4; unclear D gene. V was shortened by 0 bases and J by 0 bases, with 4 bases between the two germline ends. This CDR3 spans 15 amino acids. The germline gives CDR1 SGHNT, CDR2 YYREEE (reference sequence).

V is TRBV7-8 and J is TRBJ1-3; 7 nucleotides align to TRBD1. The CDR3 has 17 residues. Germline assignment: CDR1 SGHVS and CDR2 FQNEAQ. The trim removed 2 bases at V and 4 bases at J, leaving 11 bases unmatched. The CDR3, as DNA: TGTGCCAGCAGCTTATCGCCCGACAGGGTTCAGGGAAACACCATATATTTT. It is translated as CASSLSPDRVQGNTIYF.

The V gene is TRBV30, the J gene TRBJ1-2, with TRBD1 matching 10 bases. This CDR3 region has 16 residues. Germline V CDR1 and CDR2: GTSNPN, SVGIG (reference sequence). Trimming removed 2 bases from V and 7 bases from J; junction bases left unmatched: 13. DNA of the CDR3: TGTGCCTGGAGTTATACCGGGACAGGGGTTTGGCTTGGCTACACCTTC. This gives the protein CAWSYTGTGVWLGYTF.

The CDR3 DNA sequence: TGTGCCAGCTCAACGACAGGGGACCGGCCCCAGCATTTT. This translates into CASSTTGDRPQHF. V gene TRBV18 combines with J gene TRBJ1-5; TRBD1 aligns across 8 bases. CDR3 size: 13 residues. Trimming removed 5 bases from V and 9 bases from J; junction bases left unmatched: 6. Germline V CDR1 and CDR2: KGHSH, LQKENI.

The rearrangement uses TRBV11-2 and TRBJ2-3; 9 positions agree with TRBD1. Looked up from germline, CDR1 is SGHAT and CDR2 is FQNNGV. This CDR3 is built from 15 residues. After removal of 5 bases from V and 6 bases from J, the junction contained 9 bases not matched to a gene. CDR3 sequence: CASSTRTGDFDTQYF. For the CDR3, the DNA is TGTGCCAGCAGCACCCGGACAGGGGACTTTGATACGCAGTATTTT.

This chain uses TRBV6-5 with TRBJ2-2; no definite D call. Germline assignment: CDR1 MNHEY and CDR2 SVGAGI. V dropped 7 bases and J dropped 2 bases, with 11 bases sitting between them. The CDR3 is made up of 14 amino acids. The CDR3 DNA reads as TGTGCCAGCAAGGTAGAGCTCAACACCGGGGAGCTGTTTTTT. Residues: CASKVELNTGELFF.

The chain recombines TRBV20-1 with TRBJ2-7; no definite D call. Trimming left V 0 bases short and J 4 bases short, with 4 bases between. The CDR3 spans 11 residues. The germline CDR1 and CDR2 sequences are DFQATT and SNEGSKA (reference sequence). The CDR3 sequence: CSARDGYEQYF. For the CDR3, the DNA is TGCAGTGCTAGAGATGGGTACGAGCAGTACTTC.

The chain has TRBV7-9 and TRBJ1-1, with a possible D match to TRBD1 (5 bases). There are 19 residues in the CDR3. Germline CDR1 reads SEHNR; CDR2 reads FQNEAQ (reference sequence). Trimming shortened V by 3 bases and J by 7 bases, and 30 bases separated the two germline ends. CDR3 sequence (DNA): TGTGCCAGCAGCTTTAGTAACGGGGCGGGGACGTTAACTATAGATGAAGCTTTCTTT. It is translated as CASSFSNGAGTLTIDEAFF.

The chain joins TRBV30 to TRBJ1-6, with unresolved D. The CDR3 runs 15 residues. V lost 1 base and J lost 7, with 14 bases in between. Germline V gene data show CDR1 as GTSNPN and CDR2 as SVGIG (reference sequence). CDR3 sequence reads: CAWSGEGEGNSPLHF. The DNA for the CDR3 is TGTGCCTGGAGTGGGGAGGGCGAGGGAAATTCACCCCTCCACTTT.

The chain carries TRBV4-1 and TRBJ1-2; 7 bases are a match to TRBD1. Germline CDR1 reads MGHRA; CDR2 reads YSYEKL. V lost 1 base and J lost 3; bases outside the gene matches: 8. The CDR3 extends over 16 amino acids. The chain's CDR3 is CASSQAPGTEYYGYTF. The CDR3 DNA sequence: TGCGCCAGCAGCCAAGCCCCCGGGACAGAATACTATGGCTACACCTTC.

The genes are TRBV19 and TRBJ2-5; D unresolved. V lost 1 base and J 7 bases, leaving 10 bases between the germline ends. This CDR3 spans 13 amino acids. CDR1 LNHDA and CDR2 SQIVND come from the germline V gene (reference sequence). As DNA, the CDR3 is TGTGCCAGTAGTATAGGGGTACCCGGGACCCAGTACTTC. The encoded protein is CASSIGVPGTQYF.

The chain has TRBV25-1 and TRBJ2-2; TRBD2 might be the D (5 bases). The CDR3 length is 15 residues. V gave up 4 bases and J gave up 0 bases, with 9 bases separating them. The germline CDR1 and CDR2 sequences are MGHDK and SYGVNS. CDR3 in amino acids: CASSVETTNTGELFF. DNA for the CDR3: TGTGCCAGCAGTGTAGAGACTACGAACACCGGGGAGCTGTTTTTT.

The chain carries TRBV5-1 and TRBJ2-7; 8 positions agree with TRBD2. V lost 2 bases and J lost 0; bases outside the gene matches: 7. Germline V lookup: CDR1 SGHRS, CDR2 YFSETQ. The CDR3 has 16 residues. The CDR3 coding sequence is TGCGCCAGCAGCTTTGGGGGCGGGGGGAGCTCCTACGAGCAGTACTTC. It yields the protein CASSFGGGGSSYEQYF.

This clone has just a few counts. The chain couples TRBV4-1 to TRBJ2-7; possible D gene TRBD1, 6 bases. V was clipped by 0 bases and J by 2 bases, with 20 bases between them. The germline CDR1 and CDR2 sequences are MGHRA and YSYEKL. The CDR3 consists of 18 residues. The CDR3 protein is CASSQEEPQGLWTYEQYF. The CDR3 DNA follows: TGCGCCAGCAGCCAAGAAGAGCCCCAGGGGCTTTGGACCTACGAGCAGTACTTC.

J is TRBJ1-5 and V is TRBV29-1, with 8 positions matching TRBD1. The CDR3 runs to 13 residues. The V and J ends lost 7 bases and 2 bases, in that order; junction bases with no gene match: 4. Germline lookup yields CDR1 SQVTM and CDR2 ANQGSEA. The CDR3 nucleotides are TGCAGCGCCGAGACAGGGGGCAATCAGCCCCAGCATTTT. It specifies CSAETGGNQPQHF.

The gene calls are TRBV7-3 and TRBJ2-1, with no clear D. The CDR3 is made up of 14 amino acids. Germline CDR1 SGHTA, CDR2 FQGTGA. V was trimmed by 2 bases and J by 4 bases, leaving 9 bases between them. The chain's CDR3 is CASSLWTPYNEQFF. The CDR3 bases are TGTGCCAGCAGCTTATGGACCCCGTACAATGAGCAGTTCTTC.

The rearrangement uses TRBV18 and TRBJ2-1, with TRBD1 as a possible D gene (6 bases). This CDR3 has 13 amino acids. V dropped 4 bases and J dropped 8 bases, with 12 bases sitting between them. Germline CDR1 is KGHSH and CDR2 is LQKENI. The CDR3 loop is CASSRQERDEQFF. The DNA for the CDR3 is TGTGCCAGCTCACGACAGGAAAGGGATGAGCAGTTCTTC.

The V call is TRBV5-1, the J call TRBJ2-3; maybe TRBD1 (7 bases). The length of the CDR3 is 14 residues. CDR1 SGHRS and CDR2 YFSETQ come from the germline V gene. The ends were cut back, 5 bases at V and 0 bases at J, with 10 bases in the middle. The CDR3 DNA follows: TGCGCCAGCAGGCGGGACAGTAGCACAGATACGCAGTATTTT. Its translation: CASRRDSSTDTQYF.

The chain links TRBV14 to TRBJ2-2; no clear D gene. The germline CDR1 and CDR2 sequences are SGHDN and FVKESK. The CDR3 totals 14 residues. The V gene lost 2 bases and the J gene lost 1 base, with 5 bases spanning the gap. The CDR3 is CASSQKRNTGELFF. In DNA form, the CDR3 reads TGTGCCAGCAGCCAAAAAAGGAACACCGGGGAGCTGTTTTTT.

V gene TRBV5-6 combines with J gene TRBJ2-5; D tentatively fits TRBD1 or TRBD2 (5 bases each). The germline V gene encodes CDR1 SGHDT and CDR2 YYEEEE. This CDR3 has 13 amino acids. V shed 4 bases and J shed 5 bases, with 12 bases lying between them. The DNA of the CDR3 is TGTGCCAGCAGCCCGGCCAGGGAGGAGACCCAGTACTTC. This codes for CASSPAREETQYF.

V is TRBV2 and J is TRBJ1-4; a weak D match, TRBD1 (5 bases). Germline V gives CDR1 SNHLY, CDR2 FYNNEI. The CDR3 sequence is 14 residues long. V gave up 6 bases and J gave up 6 bases, with 14 bases separating them. CDR3 region: CASRLGGIDEKLFF. In DNA, the CDR3 is TGTGCCAGCAGGCTGGGGGGTATTGATGAAAAACTGTTTTTT.

V and J are TRBV18 and TRBJ1-4; 7 bases map to TRBD1. CDR3 length equals 18 residues. J lost 4 bases, V lost 4 bases, and 15 bases had no gene match. CDR1 and CDR2 from the germline V gene are KGHSH and LQKENI. This CDR3 reads CASSRQQTGRGGNEKLFF. Written as DNA, the CDR3 is TGTGCCAGCTCACGACAACAGACAGGGAGGGGCGGTAATGAAAAACTGTTTTTT.

V is TRBV7-9 and J is TRBJ1-3; D gene unclear. The CDR3 length is 16 residues. Germline V gene data show CDR1 as SEHNR and CDR2 as FQNEAQ (reference sequence). The V and J ends lost 3 bases and 5 bases respectively, with 17 bases between them. CDR3 in amino acids: CASSLRDRVLRNTIYF. CDR3 sequence (DNA): TGTGCCAGCAGCTTGAGGGATAGGGTTTTACGAAACACCATATATTTT.

The chain recombines TRBV5-1 with TRBJ2-2; 7 bases fit TRBD1. The ends lost 4 bases at V and 0 bases at J; junction bases unmatched: 6. CDR1 and CDR2 (germline): SGHRS, YFSETQ. The CDR3 is made up of 16 amino acids. CDR3 DNA: TGCGCCAGCAGCGCATCCGGGACAGCGAACACCGGGGAGCTGTTTTTT. The encoded protein is CASSASGTANTGELFF.

V gene TRBV18 combines with J gene TRBJ2-6, with D unresolved. This CDR3 is built from 15 residues. Germline values: CDR1 KGHSH, CDR2 LQKENI. V lost 2 bases to trimming and J lost 4 bases, with 9 bases between them. The CDR3 reads CASSPEGFGANVLTF. Written as DNA, the CDR3 is TGTGCCAGCTCACCAGAAGGGTTCGGGGCCAACGTCCTGACTTTC.

The chain joins TRBV5-6 to TRBJ2-3; 8 nucleotides match TRBD1. Trimming took 4 bases from V and 2 from J; bases not matched to a gene: 9. The germline CDR1 and CDR2 sequences are SGHDT and YYEEEE. This CDR3 comprises 16 residues. The CDR3 coding sequence is TGTGCCAGCAGCCCCCCCGGACAGGGCTTCACAGATACGCAGTATTTT. Its protein is CASSPPGQGFTDTQYF.

The J gene is TRBJ1-5, the V gene TRBV19; TRBD1 might be the D (5 bases). CDR1 is LNHDA and CDR2 is SQIVND in the germline V gene (reference sequence). The CDR3 length is 13 residues. V lost 5 bases to trimming and J lost 6 bases, with 11 bases between them. CDR3 amino acids: CASSQGIGQPQHF. CDR3 DNA: TGTGCCAGTAGTCAGGGAATTGGTCAGCCCCAGCATTTT.